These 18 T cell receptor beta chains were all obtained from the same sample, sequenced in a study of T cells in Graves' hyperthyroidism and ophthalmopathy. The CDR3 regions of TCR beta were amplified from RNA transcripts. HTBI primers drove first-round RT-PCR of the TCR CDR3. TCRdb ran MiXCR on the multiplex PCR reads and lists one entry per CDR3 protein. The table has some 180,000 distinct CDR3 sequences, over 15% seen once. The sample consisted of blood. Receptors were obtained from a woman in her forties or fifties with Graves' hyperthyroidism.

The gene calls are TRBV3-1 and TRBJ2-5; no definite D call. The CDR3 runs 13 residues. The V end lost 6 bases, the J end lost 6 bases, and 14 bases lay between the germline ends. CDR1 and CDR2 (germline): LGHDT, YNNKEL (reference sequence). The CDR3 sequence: CASSTGAVKTQYF. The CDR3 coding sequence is TGTGCCAGCAGTACCGGCGCGGTGAAGACCCAGTACTTC.

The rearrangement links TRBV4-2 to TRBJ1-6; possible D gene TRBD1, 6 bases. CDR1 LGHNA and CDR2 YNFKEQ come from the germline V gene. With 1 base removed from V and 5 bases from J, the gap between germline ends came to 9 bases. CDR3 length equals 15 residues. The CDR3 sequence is CASSQGGRNNSPLHF. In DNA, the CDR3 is TGTGCCAGCAGCCAAGGGGGGCGAAATAATTCACCCCTCCACTTT.

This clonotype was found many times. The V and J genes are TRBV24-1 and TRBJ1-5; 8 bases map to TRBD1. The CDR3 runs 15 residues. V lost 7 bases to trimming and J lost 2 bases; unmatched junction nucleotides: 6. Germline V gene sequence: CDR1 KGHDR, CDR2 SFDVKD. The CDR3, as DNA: TGTGCCACCAGCACCGCGACAGGGGGCAATCAGCCCCAGCATTTT. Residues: CATSTATGGNQPQHF.

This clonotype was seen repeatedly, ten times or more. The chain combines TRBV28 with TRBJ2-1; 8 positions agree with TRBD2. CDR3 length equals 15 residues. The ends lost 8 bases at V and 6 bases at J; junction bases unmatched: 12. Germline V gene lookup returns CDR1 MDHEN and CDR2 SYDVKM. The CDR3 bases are TGTGCCAGCCGAATAGGGGGGACTAGTCGCAATGAGCAGTTCTTC. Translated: CASRIGGTSRNEQFF.

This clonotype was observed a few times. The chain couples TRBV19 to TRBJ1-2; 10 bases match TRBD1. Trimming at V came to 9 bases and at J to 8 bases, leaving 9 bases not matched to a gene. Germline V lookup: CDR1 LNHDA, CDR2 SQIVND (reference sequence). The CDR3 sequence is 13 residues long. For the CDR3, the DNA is TGTGCCAGCTTTCGGGGACAGGGGAGCGGCTACACCTTC. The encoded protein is CASFRGQGSGYTF.

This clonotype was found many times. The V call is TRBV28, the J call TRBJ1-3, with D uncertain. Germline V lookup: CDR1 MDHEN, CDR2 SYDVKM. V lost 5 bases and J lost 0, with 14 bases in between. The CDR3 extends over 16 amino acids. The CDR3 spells CASSLLTEHSGNTIYF. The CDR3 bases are TGTGCCAGCAGTCTACTCACGGAACACTCTGGAAACACCATATATTTT.

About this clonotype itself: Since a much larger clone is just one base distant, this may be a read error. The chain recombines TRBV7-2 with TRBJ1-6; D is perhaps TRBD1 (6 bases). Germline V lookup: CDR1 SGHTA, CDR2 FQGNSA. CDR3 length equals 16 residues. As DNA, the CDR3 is TGTGCCAGCAGTTCTAGAGGGGGAGGCTATAGTTCACCCCTCCACTTT. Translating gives CASSSRGGGYSSPLHF.

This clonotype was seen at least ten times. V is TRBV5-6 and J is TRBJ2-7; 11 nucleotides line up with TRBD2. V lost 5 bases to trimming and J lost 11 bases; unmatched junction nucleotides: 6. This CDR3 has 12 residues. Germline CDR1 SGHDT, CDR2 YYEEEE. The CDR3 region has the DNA TGTGCCAGCAGGCTAGCGGGGGGCAAGGAGTACTTC. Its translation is CASRLAGGKEYF.

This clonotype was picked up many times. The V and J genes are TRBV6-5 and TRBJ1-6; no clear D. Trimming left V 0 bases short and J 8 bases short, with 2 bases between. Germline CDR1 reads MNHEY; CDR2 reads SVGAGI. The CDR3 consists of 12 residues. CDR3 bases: TGTGCCAGCAGTTACTCTGATTCACCCCTCCACTTT. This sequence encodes CASSYSDSPLHF.

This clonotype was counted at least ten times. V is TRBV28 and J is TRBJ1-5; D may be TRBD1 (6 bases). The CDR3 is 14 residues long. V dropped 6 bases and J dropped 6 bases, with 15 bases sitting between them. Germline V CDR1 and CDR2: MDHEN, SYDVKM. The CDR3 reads CASRRPGGRQPQHF. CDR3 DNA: TGTGCCAGCAGGCGCCCCGGGGGCCGTCAGCCCCAGCATTTT.

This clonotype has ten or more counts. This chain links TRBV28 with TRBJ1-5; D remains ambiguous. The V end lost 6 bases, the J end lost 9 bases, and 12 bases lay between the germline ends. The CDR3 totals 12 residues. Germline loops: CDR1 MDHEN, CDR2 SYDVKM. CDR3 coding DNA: TGTGCCAGCAGGGACTCGATGGGGCCCCAGCATTTT. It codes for CASRDSMGPQHF.

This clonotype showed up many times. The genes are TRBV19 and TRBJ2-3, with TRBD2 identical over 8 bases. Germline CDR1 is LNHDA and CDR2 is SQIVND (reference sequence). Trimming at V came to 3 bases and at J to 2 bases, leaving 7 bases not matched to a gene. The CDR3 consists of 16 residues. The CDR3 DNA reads TGTGCCAGTAGTATGTGGGGCGGGGGGATCACAGATACGCAGTATTTT. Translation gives CASSMWGGGITDTQYF.

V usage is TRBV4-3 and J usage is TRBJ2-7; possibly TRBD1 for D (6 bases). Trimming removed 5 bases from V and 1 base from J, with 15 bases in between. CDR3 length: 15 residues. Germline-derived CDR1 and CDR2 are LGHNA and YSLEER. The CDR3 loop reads CASSYDRPLSYEQYF. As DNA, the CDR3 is TGCGCCAGCAGCTACGACAGGCCATTATCCTACGAGCAGTACTTC.

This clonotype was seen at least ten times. The chain's CDR3 is CASSLYGQGARAFF. The DNA for the CDR3 is TGTGCCAGCAGTTTATATGGACAGGGGGCGAGAGCTTTCTTT. The chain links TRBV27 to TRBJ1-1, with TRBD1 matching 11 bases. The germline V gene has CDR1 MNHEY and CDR2 SMNVEV (reference sequence). The CDR3 totals 14 residues. V trimming: 1 base; J trimming: 10 bases; junction bases outside the gene matches: 5.

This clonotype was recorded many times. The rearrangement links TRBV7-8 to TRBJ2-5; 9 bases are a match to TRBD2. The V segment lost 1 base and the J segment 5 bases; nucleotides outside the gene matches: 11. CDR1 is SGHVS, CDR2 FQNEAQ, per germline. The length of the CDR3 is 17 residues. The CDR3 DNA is TGTGCCAGCAGCTTAGGGCGGGGGGGCTTGGTTAGGGAGACCCAGTACTTC. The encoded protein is CASSLGRGGLVRETQYF.

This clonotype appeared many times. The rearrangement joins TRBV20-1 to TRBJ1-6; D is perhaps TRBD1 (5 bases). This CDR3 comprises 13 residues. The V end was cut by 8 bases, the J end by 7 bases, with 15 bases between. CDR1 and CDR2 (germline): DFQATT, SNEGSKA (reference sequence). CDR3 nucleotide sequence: TGCAGTACGCTCCGGGACCACAATTCACCCCTCCACTTT. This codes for CSTLRDHNSPLHF.

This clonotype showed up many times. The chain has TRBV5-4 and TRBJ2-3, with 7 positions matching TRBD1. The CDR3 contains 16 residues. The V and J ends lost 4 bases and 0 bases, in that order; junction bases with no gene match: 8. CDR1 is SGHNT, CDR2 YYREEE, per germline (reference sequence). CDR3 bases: TGTGCCAGCAGCCCCGACAGGGCGGCTAGCACAGATACGCAGTATTTT. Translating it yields CASSPDRAASTDTQYF.

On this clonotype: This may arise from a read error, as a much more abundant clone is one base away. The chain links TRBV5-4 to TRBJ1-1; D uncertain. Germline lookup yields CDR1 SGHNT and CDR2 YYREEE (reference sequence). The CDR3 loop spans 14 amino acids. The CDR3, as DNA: TGTGCCAGCAGCTCCCCCGGCACGAACACTCAAGCTTTCTTT. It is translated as CASSSPGTNTQAFF. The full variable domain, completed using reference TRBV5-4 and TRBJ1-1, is ETGVTQSPTHLIKTRGQQVTLRCSSQSGHNTVSWYQQALGQGPQFIFQYYREEENGRGNFPPRFSGLQFPNYSSELNVNALELDDSALYLCASSSPGTNTQAFFGQGTRLTVV.